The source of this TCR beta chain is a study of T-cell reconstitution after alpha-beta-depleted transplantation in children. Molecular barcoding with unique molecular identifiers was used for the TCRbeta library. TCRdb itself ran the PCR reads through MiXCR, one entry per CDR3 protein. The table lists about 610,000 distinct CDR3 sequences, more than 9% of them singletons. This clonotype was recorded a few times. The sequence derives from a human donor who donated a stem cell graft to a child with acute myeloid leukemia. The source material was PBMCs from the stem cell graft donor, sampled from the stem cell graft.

The CDR3 region is CSVEGAGRDEQFF. The CDR3 coding sequence is TGCAGCGTTGAAGGTGCGGGGAGGGATGAGCAGTTCTTC. V and J are TRBV29-1 and TRBJ2-1; 7 bases are shared with TRBD2. Germline V gives CDR1 SQVTM, CDR2 ANQGSEA. This CDR3 spans 13 amino acids. The V gene end was trimmed by 1 base and the J gene end by 8 bases; junction bases not matched to a gene: 5.